These T cell receptor beta chains were read from a single sample in a study of cytomegalovirus exposure and HLA in healthy donors. The data were produced by immunoSEQ multiplex PCR, yet TCRdb's version contains in-frame clones alone and is incomplete. The repertoire has around 190,000 clones, approximately 85% of them found once; the top ten carry approximately 2.1%. The sequencing sample was made of PBMCs. These receptors were taken from a woman between 45 and 65 years old in good health and CMV-seronegative. CDR3s include the opening cysteine and the closing phenylalanine or tryptophan.

v_gene	j_gene	CDR3aa
TRBV19	TRBJ2-5	CASSPGGSETQYF
TRBV18	TRBJ2-3	CASSFTGGSSTDTQYF
TRBV7-9	TRBJ2-1	CASSLATSGLTNNEQFF
TRBV29-1	TRBJ1-2	CSDRTDVSYGYTF
TRBV10-3	TRBJ2-5	CAIRGSDREKTQYF
TRBV27	TRBJ2-5	CASSPRRYQETQYF
TRBV11-3	TRBJ2-2	CASSSRGTTGELFF
TRBV5-1	TRBJ2-1	CASSFGAGTYNEQFF
TRBV7-2	TRBJ2-3	CASSLAASGISTDTQYF
TRBV7-6	TRBJ2-1	CASSITSTEPYNEQFF
TRBV27	TRBJ2-1	CASSLSSGTYNEQFF
TRBV6-6	TRBJ1-5	CASSRDRALGRPQHF
TRBV10-3	TRBJ2-3	CAINRLAGGTDTQYF
TRBV19	TRBJ1-2	CASSSQGNMATDF
TRBV28	TRBJ1-2	CASREARRSNYGYTF
TRBV7-9	TRBJ2-5	CSSSLGATQETQYF
TRBV10-3	TRBJ2-1	CAISGPPGLEQFF
TRBV5-4	TRBJ2-1	CASSPGLAGGNEQFF
TRBV5-6	TRBJ2-7	CASRAVGGGEQYF
TRBV11-2	TRBJ2-3	CASSYLAGGEDTQYF
TRBV2	TRBJ1-1	CAGRDRLMNTEAFF
TRBV28	TRBJ1-5	CASSFGQASQPQHF
TRBV7-2	TRBJ2-7	CASSSSSHEQYF
TRBV28	TRBJ2-3	CASSLPGTSTDTQYF
TRBV28	TRBJ2-7	CASRLRLAGDEQYF
TRBV9	TRBJ2-3	CASSASHRIDTQYF
TRBV4-3	TRBJ1-5	CASSQDRGSNQPQHF
TRBV6-5	TRBJ2-3	CASSNFGGSTDTQYF
TRBV11-3	TRBJ2-5	CASSRSGGETQYF
TRBV7-2	TRBJ1-2	CASSITGTENYGYTF
TRBV5-6	TRBJ2-5	CASSWSPVQETQYF
TRBV15	TRBJ2-1	CATSRVQGMVNEQFF
TRBV5-4	TRBJ1-1	CASSAKSSGGRTEAFF
TRBV28	TRBJ1-4	CASSWGVNEKLFF
TRBV10-1	TRBJ2-3	CASSEAGVQDTQYF
TRBV28	TRBJ1-3	CASSAPGLGNTIYF
TRBV27	TRBJ1-1	CASSPRQGSEAFF
TRBV7-8	TRBJ2-7	CASSFSNEQYF
TRBV28	TRBJ1-2	CASSPGGNNYGYTF
TRBV7-3	TRBJ2-3	CASSTTSGGDTQYF
TRBV2	TRBJ1-2	CASGGLATGYTF
TRBV7-2	TRBJ2-1	CASSFGTSGSNEQFF
TRBV15	TRBJ2-5	CATSRVRGVGQETQYF
TRBV27	TRBJ2-1	CASSSLAEQFF
TRBV28	TRBJ2-1	CASSLELAGALANEQFF
TRBV7-2	TRBJ1-5	CASSIYQGSNQPQHF
TRBV4-1	TRBJ1-5	CASSRGGGGNQPQHF
TRBV9	TRBJ1-1	CASSVGRNTEAFF
TRBV19	TRBJ1-2	CASSAGTPTVGSYTF
TRBV4-1	TRBJ2-6	CASSQDHGSGANVLTF
TRBV5-4	TRBJ2-7	CASSFGGGPNYEQYF
TRBV9	TRBJ2-5	CASSEGGPRETQYF
TRBV5-1	TRBJ2-3	CASSFSSGPTDTQYF
TRBV18	TRBJ2-6	CASSLQGTSSGANVLTF
TRBV19	TRBJ2-1	CASSTTGVHDEQFF